The T cell receptor (beta chain) described here comes from a study of blood T cell repertoires in COVID-19. This table comes from immunoSEQ multiplex PCR, and its TCRdb copy is limited to in-frame clones, with some not included. The sample includes 110,000 to 150,000 clones, over 75% of them seen just once. This CDR3 contains 15 residues. V shed 4 bases and J shed 0 bases, with 11 bases lying between them. Germline-derived CDR1 and CDR2 are SGHRS and YFSETQ. This receptor was taken from a woman in her 50s with acute or convalescent COVID-19. This chain uses TRBV5-1 with TRBJ2-1, with D possibly being TRBD1 (6 bases). The sequenced sample was peripheral blood. The CDR3 DNA reads as TGCGCCAGCAGCACGAACAGGGTCTCCTACAATGAGCAGTTCTTC. Amino acids: CASSTNRVSYNEQFF.